This entry features one TCR beta chain sequence. This clone has just a few counts. Its binding antigen is unknown. No base quality values were provided; no much bigger clone lies one nucleotide off. Each collaborating institution followed its own protocols to collect whole blood in K2EDTA tubes. For TCRbeta analysis, collaborators shipped samples as frozen whole blood, isolated PBMCs, or DNA extracted from either of those sample types. These data come from a study of blood T cell repertoires in COVID-19 (dated by TCRdb to between 2020 and 2021). For the study in its entirety: The collaborator samples originated in the United States, Italy and Spain and spanned the acute and convalescent phases of COVID-19. The prospective study material was composed of cDNA or gDNA derived from T cells, B-cell-depleted T cells, or PBMCs. The sample metadata nearly always contained a de-identified subject ID, COVID-19 status, age in years and sex. The repertoires were made available in a free public database intended to serve as a resource for research on the immune response to SARS-CoV-2. The dataset comprised deeply sampled blood TCRbeta repertoires from subjects exposed to, actively infected with, or recovered from COVID-19. Samples came from the ongoing ImmuneRACE study (first 160 participants) plus 1,254 subjects from 6 global collaborators. HLA class I and class II types, where available, came from metadata supplied by the sample provider rather than from assay-based typing. General conclusions and limits of the study: The quantity of clinical and demographic metadata differed by source and by participant and was supplied without curation.

TCRbeta CDR3 regions were amplified from genomic DNA using the immunoSEQ Assay, a bias-controlled multiplex PCR. Turning to the authors' computational methods: The number of nucleated cells in each sample was estimated from the amplification of reference gene primers within the assay. To quantify the absolute abundance of each unique TCRbeta CDR3 rearrangement, sequence reads were collapsed and filtered. For each sample, productive Simpson clonality was calculated as the square root of Simpson's diversity index over productive rearrangements. TCRdb stores this immuneACCESS table with in-frame sequences only. Part of the clones is absent; in the studies checked, under half of the shortfall reflects unresolved V genes, and no reason is known for the rest. The DNA gave D and trimming, while V, J and clone size come from that table. Here the sample has roughly 80,000 clones; about 85% occur a single time. Approximately 15% of the sample goes to the ten largest clones.

Compared with germline, V lacks 6 bases and J lacks 6 bases; bases without a gene match: 13. The CDR3 sequence holds 16 residues, the cysteine and phenylalanine included. Only CDR3 DNA remains: 48 bases, in frame from the first base. CDR1 and CDR2, looked up from the germline V gene, are SNHLY and FYNNEI. The chain was built from TRBV2 and TRBJ1-2, and 10 bases in between align with TRBD1. The specimen was peripheral blood. The source of this sequence is a woman aged 70-85 years with acute or convalescent COVID-19. The nucleotide sequence is given as TGTGCCAGCAGGTTGACAGGGGGCAGGGACGCGGATGGCTACACCTTC. Its product reads: CASRLTGGRDADGYTF.